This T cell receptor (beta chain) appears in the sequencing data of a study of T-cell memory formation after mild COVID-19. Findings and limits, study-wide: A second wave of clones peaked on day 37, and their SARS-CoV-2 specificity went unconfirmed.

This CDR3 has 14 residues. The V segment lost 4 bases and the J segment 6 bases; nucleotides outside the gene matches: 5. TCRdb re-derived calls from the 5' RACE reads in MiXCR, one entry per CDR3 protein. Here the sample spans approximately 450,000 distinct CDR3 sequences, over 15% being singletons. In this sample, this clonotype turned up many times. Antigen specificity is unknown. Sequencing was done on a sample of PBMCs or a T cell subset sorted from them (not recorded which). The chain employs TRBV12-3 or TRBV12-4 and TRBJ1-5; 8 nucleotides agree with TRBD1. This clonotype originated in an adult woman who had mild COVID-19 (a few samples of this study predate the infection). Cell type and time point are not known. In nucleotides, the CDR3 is TGTGCCAGCAGTTCTCAGGGGGCAAGTCAGCCCCAGCATTTT. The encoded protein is CASSSQGASQPQHF.